The 24 T cell receptor beta chains listed next were all sequenced from one sample in a study of T cell repertoires in cytomegalovirus infection. TCRdb fed the reads into MiXCR, producing one record per CDR3 protein. The data hold 100,000 to 150,000 distinct CDR3 sequences, with around 30% observed a single time. Their antigens remain unidentified. The material was CD8+ T cells from cultured PBMCs, obtained from culture after CMV antigen stimulation. Every receptor here comes from a human donor in good health (CMV status not recorded). Some clones in this sample may be carry-over from other donors' samples.

The rearrangement links TRBV4-2 to TRBJ2-3; TRBD1 matches 7 bases. V was pared by 4 bases and J by 2 bases, with 6 bases of the junction left unmatched. Germline CDR1 and CDR2: LGHNA and YNFKEQ. There are 15 residues in the CDR3. The chain's CDR3 is CASSPRQGHTDTQYF. Here the CDR3 DNA reads TGTGCCAGCAGCCCTCGACAGGGACACACAGATACGCAGTATTTT.

Only a few counts were recorded for this clonotype. This chain joins TRBV7-9 and TRBJ1-1; tentative D call: TRBD1 (6 bases). Trimming shortened V by 0 bases and J by 6 bases, and 11 bases separated the two germline ends. Germline V lookup: CDR1 SEHNR, CDR2 FQNEAQ (reference sequence). CDR3 length: 14 amino acids. The CDR3 loop reads CASSLAGRGSEAFF. The CDR3 nucleotides are TGTGCCAGCAGCTTAGCCGGCAGGGGCTCTGAAGCTTTCTTT.

This clonotype was observed a few times. The rearrangement links TRBV6-2 or TRBV6-3 to TRBJ2-2; TRBD2 aligns across 11 bases. CDR1 and CDR2 (germline): MNHEY, SVGEGT. This CDR3 spans 19 amino acids. J lost 0 bases, V lost 2 bases, and 8 bases had no gene match. The CDR3 bases are TGTGCCAGCAGTTACCCGACTAGCGGGGAGATCGCGAACACCGGGGAGCTGTTTTTT. Translating gives CASSYPTSGEIANTGELFF.

This clonotype came up many times. This chain connects TRBV7-2 to TRBJ2-6; D remains unclear. The germline V gene has CDR1 SGHTA and CDR2 FQGNSA. V lost 4 bases, J lost 4 bases, and 11 bases lay in between. The CDR3 runs 15 residues. CDR3 in DNA: TGTGCCAGCAGCTCAACGGAGAACGGGGCCAACGTCCTGACTTTC. Translated, it gives CASSSTENGANVLTF.

This clonotype has only a few counts. This sequence joins TRBV6-1 and TRBJ1-6, with D tentatively TRBD1 (6 bases). This CDR3 is 16 amino acids long. V was clipped by 5 bases and J by 7 bases, with 18 bases between them. The germline gives CDR1 MNHNS, CDR2 SASEGT. The CDR3 nucleotides are TGTGCCAGCAGTTTGGTGGCAGGGGCGGCAAATTCACCCCTCCACTTT. This encodes CASSLVAGAANSPLHF.

The V and J genes are TRBV7-6 and TRBJ2-7, with 8 bases fitting TRBD1. There are 15 residues in the CDR3. Losses at the gene ends were 1 base for V and 5 bases for J; bases not matched to a gene: 7. The germline V gene encodes CDR1 SGHVS and CDR2 FNYEAQ. The CDR3 coding sequence is TGTGCCAGCAGCTTAGTTCGTCAGGGGGCGGACGAGCAGTACTTC. It encodes CASSLVRQGADEQYF. The full variable domain, rest sourced from reference TRBV7-6 and TRBJ2-7, is GAGVSQSPRYKVTKRGQDVALRCDPISGHVSLYWYRQALGQGPEFLTYFNYEAQQDKSGLPNDRFSAERPEGSISTLTIQRTEQRDSAMYRCASSLVRQGADEQYFGPGTRLTVT.

In its sample, this clonotype was seen a few times. The chain combines TRBV6-1 with TRBJ2-7, with 8 bases aligning to TRBD1. Germline lookup yields CDR1 MNHNS and CDR2 SASEGT. V trimming: 3 bases; J trimming: 0 bases; junction bases outside the gene matches: 4. There are 15 residues in the CDR3. The CDR3 sequence is CASSDRDRSSYEQYF. In DNA, the CDR3 is TGTGCCAGCAGTGATAGGGACAGGAGCTCCTACGAGCAGTACTTC.

The CDR3 loop reads CASSLREEARSQYF. CDR3 bases: TGTGCCAGCAGCTTGAGAGAAGAGGCGCGTTCGCAGTATTTT. This chain connects TRBV11-2 to TRBJ2-3, with unresolved D. The CDR3 has 14 residues. V dropped 3 bases and J dropped 10 bases, with 17 bases sitting between them. Looked up from germline, CDR1 is SGHAT and CDR2 is FQNNGV.

This rearrangement joins TRBV5-1 to TRBJ1-6; 7 nucleotides match TRBD1. The germline gives CDR1 SGHRS, CDR2 YFSETQ. Unmatched junction bases numbered 5, after V lost 0 bases and J lost 5 bases. This CDR3 spans 16 amino acids. The CDR3: CASSLGQGLDNSPLHF. In DNA form, the CDR3 reads TGCGCCAGCAGCTTGGGACAGGGACTCGATAATTCACCCCTCCACTTT.

The chain links TRBV20-1 to TRBJ1-6, with 10 bases matching TRBD1. J was trimmed by 14 bases and V by 5 bases; bases with no gene match: 18. Germline lookup yields CDR1 DFQATT and CDR2 SNEGSKA (reference sequence). This CDR3 is built from 16 residues. As DNA, the CDR3 is TGCAGTGCTCTCCCCCGGCGGACAGGGGGTTTTTGGGCCCTCCACTTT. It yields the protein CSALPRRTGGFWALHF.

The chain is built from TRBV4-1 and TRBJ1-4, with TRBD1 as a possible D gene (6 bases). The germline gives CDR1 MGHRA, CDR2 YSYEKL. V was clipped by 1 base and J by 6 bases, with 12 bases between them. The CDR3 consists of 15 residues. As DNA, the CDR3 is TGCGCCAGCAGCCAAGCTACAGGGTCCGATGAAAAACTGTTTTTT. Translated: CASSQATGSDEKLFF.

The chain employs TRBV27 and TRBJ1-4, with D maybe TRBD1 (6 bases). Trimming pared 4 bases from V and 4 bases from J, leaving 13 bases between. This CDR3 is built from 15 residues. Germline V gene data show CDR1 as MNHEY and CDR2 as SMNVEV (reference sequence). The CDR3 sequence is CASSSRQDLNEKLFF. CDR3 nucleotide sequence: TGTGCCAGCAGTTCCCGACAGGACCTTAATGAAAAACTGTTTTTT.

The chain is built from TRBV3-1 and TRBJ2-5, with TRBD2 identical over 7 bases. From germline, CDR1 is LGHDT and CDR2 YNNKEL (reference sequence). J lost 3 bases, V lost 7 bases, and 2 bases had no gene match. CDR3 length equals 12 residues. The CDR3 is CASNGLEETQYF. The DNA for the CDR3 is TGTGCCAGCAACGGACTAGAAGAGACCCAGTACTTC.

This clonotype was detected ten times or more. The V and J genes are TRBV12-3 or TRBV12-4 and TRBJ2-7, with D maybe TRBD1 (6 bases). V was trimmed by 6 bases and J by 5 bases, leaving 17 bases between them. The CDR3 is 14 amino acids. CDR3 coding DNA: TGTGCCAGCAGGAAGACCGGGACAATCCACGAGCAGTACTTC. Translation gives CASRKTGTIHEQYF.

This clonotype showed up just a few times. This chain uses TRBV29-1 with TRBJ2-1; the D gene is possibly TRBD1 (6 bases). Trimming cost V 3 bases and J 3 bases, with 18 bases left between them. Germline CDR1 and CDR2: SQVTM and ANQGSEA. This CDR3 is 16 amino acids long. The CDR3 reads CSVDPMGHGHYNEQFF. The CDR3 coding sequence is TGCAGCGTTGATCCCATGGGACACGGACACTACAATGAGCAGTTCTTC.

CDR3 in amino acids: CASSVIQSPYEQYF. The CDR3 DNA is TGTGCCAGCAGTGTAATCCAGTCTCCCTACGAGCAGTACTTC. The V gene is TRBV2, the J gene TRBJ2-7; unclear D gene. The V end lost 4 bases, the J end lost 2 bases, and 12 bases lay between the germline ends. Per the germline V gene, CDR1 is SNHLY and CDR2 is FYNNEI. This CDR3 is 14 amino acids long.

There are a few counts of this clonotype. V usage is TRBV13 and J usage is TRBJ1-4, with no clear D. Germline V CDR1 and CDR2: PRHDT, FYEKMQ (reference sequence). The germline V and J ends were trimmed by 1 base and 4 bases, with 10 bases remaining between them. The CDR3 loop spans 15 amino acids. CDR3 nucleotides: TGTGCCAGCAGCTTAGCACGCAGGAATAATGAAAAACTGTTTTTT. Translation: CASSLARRNNEKLFF.

The chain couples TRBV7-8 to TRBJ1-1, with D maybe TRBD1 (6 bases). V lost 3 bases and J 4 bases, leaving 9 bases between the germline ends. This CDR3 is built from 13 residues. Germline V gene lookup returns CDR1 SGHVS and CDR2 FQNEAQ. The CDR3 protein is CASSLWGPTEAFF. In DNA, the CDR3 is TGTGCCAGCAGCTTGTGGGGGCCCACTGAAGCTTTCTTT.

V gene TRBV27 combines with J gene TRBJ1-1; weak D call: TRBD1 (5 bases). CDR3 length: 13 amino acids. Trimming took 8 bases from V and 6 from J, leaving 16 bases between them. Germline V gene lookup returns CDR1 MNHEY and CDR2 SMNVEV (reference sequence). The CDR3 nucleotides read TGTGCCAGCGGCGACAGTTCGAGGGCTGAAGCTTTCTTT. Translating gives CASGDSSRAEAFF.

This clonotype was observed many times. This chain connects TRBV4-3 to TRBJ2-6; D is ambiguous. CDR1 is LGHNA and CDR2 is YSLEER in the germline V gene. The CDR3 covers 18 residues. V lost 0 bases, J lost 0 bases, and 12 bases lay in between. CDR3: CASSQEDDSRSGANVLTF. The CDR3 bases are TGCGCCAGCAGCCAAGAGGACGACTCCCGCTCTGGGGCCAACGTCCTGACTTTC.

This clonotype was observed many times. This chain connects TRBV6-5 to TRBJ2-2, with D possibly TRBD2 on 7 matching bases. This CDR3 contains 19 residues. Per germline, CDR1 MNHEY and CDR2 SVGAGI. Trimming removed 1 base at V and 0 bases at J, with 18 bases between. CDR3 region: CASSYYGTGGATNTGELFF. As DNA, the CDR3 is TGTGCCAGCAGTTACTACGGGACTGGGGGGGCCACGAACACCGGGGAGCTGTTTTTT.

The chain combines TRBV5-4 with TRBJ2-3, with 12 bases lining up with TRBD2. The germline V gene encodes CDR1 SGHNT and CDR2 YYREEE (reference sequence). This CDR3 contains 17 residues. J gave up 4 bases and V 2 bases, and 8 bases lay outside the gene matches. The CDR3 protein is CASSFLTRLAGADTQYF. In DNA, the CDR3 is TGTGCCAGCAGCTTCCTGACTCGACTAGCGGGGGCAGATACGCAGTATTTT.

J is TRBJ1-5 and V is TRBV27; D is uncertain. The germline CDR1 and CDR2 sequences are MNHEY and SMNVEV (reference sequence). The CDR3 is made up of 13 amino acids. V lost 6 bases and J lost 3, with 9 bases in between. The CDR3 DNA reads as TGTGCCAGCAGGGGGTTACTCAATCAGCCCCAGCATTTT. It codes for CASRGLLNQPQHF.

The chain couples TRBV6-1 to TRBJ2-7, with D possibly matching TRBD1 (5 bases). This CDR3 has 12 residues. The ends were cut back, 8 bases at V and 5 bases at J, with 13 bases in the middle. Germline CDR1 is MNHNS and CDR2 is SASEGT. The CDR3 DNA reads TGTGCCAGCGGCAAAAGGGGTGACGAGCAGTACTTC. This translates into CASGKRGDEQYF.